This TCR beta chain stems from a study of beta chain features in type 1 diabetes (dated by TCRdb to 2016 to 2018). About the study as a whole: No differences in mean age, gender distribution, total cell number or subset yield were found between patients and healthy donors. A total of 85 million to 110 million sorted cells were examined across all samples, and RNA yield correlated strongly with the number of cells per subset. The study compared TCRB repertoires of sorted circulating CD4+ T cell subsets between recently diagnosed type 1 diabetes patients and matched healthy donors. Regulatory and stem cell-like memory subsets were isolated from only 8 patients and roughly 8 healthy donors, whereas naive and central memory subsets came from all 30 or so donors. Results and caveats for the whole study, not just this receptor: HLA sub-analyses involved small numbers of individuals, so any influence of HLA type on TCRB rearrangement remained unresolved. Type 1 diabetes patients showed a moderate but significant shortening of TCRB CDR3 length in all four CD4+ subsets. At VDJ recombination sites, type 1 diabetes patients had fewer insertions and more deleted nucleotides, which implies abnormalities in thymic rearrangement. Because cDNA was sequenced instead of genomic DNA, highly expressing activated cells could be over-represented, though the groups showed no difference in activation or CD3 levels. Naive, central memory and regulatory TCRB repertoires appeared more similar among patients than among healthy donors. PCR may preferentially amplify shorter templates, but because patient and control samples were amplified and corrected together, any resulting skew would affect both groups equally.

Each donor gave one peripheral blood draw, approximately 120 mL on average, collected into heparinised tubes. Using a panel that included CD45RO, CCR7, CD25, CD127, CD95 and CD27, naive, central memory, regulatory and stem cell-like memory CD4+ T cells were sorted on a BD FACSAria II. All sorted populations exceeded 95% purity. PBMCs were separated immediately by Lymphoprep density gradient centrifugation and were stained directly, without being cultured. Samples were stained and sorted in pairs, with one healthy donor and one patient per experiment, so that batch effects were minimized. The entire amount of isolated RNA was reverse transcribed using the High Capacity cDNA Reverse Transcription Kit, so the sequenced TCRB transcripts were expressed ones. Deep immunoSEQ sequencing was performed on naive, central memory and regulatory T cell samples, with an average of about 3.6 million total reads per sample. After sorted cells were lysed in RLT buffer, RNA was extracted with DNase-treated RNeasy Micro or Mini kits, with the choice depending on cell number. To prevent cross-contamination, every cell subset was processed on its own, while patient and healthy donor samples were processed together. The immunoSEQ multiplex PCR was used to amplify TCRB sequences from cDNA, yielding 87-bp fragments that span the CDR3 region. Sequencing of the amplicons was performed on the Illumina HiSeq platform. In the original analysis: PCR bias was computationally corrected using synthetic template baselines, reads within Hamming distance 2 were collapsed, and singletons that could not be merged were discarded. Reads were aligned against IMGT so that V, D and J genes, CDR3 length and insertions or deletions at six rearrangement sites could be assigned. Within each subset, clonotype counts were normalized to sorted cell number, after which true diversity and Gini coefficients were computed with the tcR R package. The overlap coefficient, calculated on TCRB nucleotide sequences, was used to measure repertoire sharing. In its TCRdb copy, this immuneACCESS table keeps in-frame sequences only and misses some clones. Where compared with another copy, unresolved V genes explain less than half of these, and the others have no known cause. The V and J calls and clone size were taken over from that table, and D and trimming were inferred from the DNA. This sample lists around 300,000 clones; 11% to 15% were detected once. The ten largest clones represent more than 6.5% of the sample.

In the case of this clone: What this receptor recognizes is not known. There are no base qualities to consult, and no much larger clone falls within one base.

Based on the germline V gene (reference sequence), the CDR1 and CDR2 sequences are SEHNR and FQNEAQ. The junction shows trimming of 7 bases on V and 6 bases on J, plus 16 bases between the germline ends. The CDR3 spans 14 residues, from the cysteine through the phenylalanine. Only CDR3 DNA remains: 42 bases, in frame from the first base. The chain employs TRBV7-9 and TRBJ2-1, with TRBD2 tentatively as D gene (6 bases match). This receptor was obtained from a young man in good health. Sequences were obtained from central memory CD4+ T cells from blood. The sequence in DNA is TGTGCCAGCACTCCTGGGCTAGCGACCAATGAGCAGTTCTTC. The resulting protein is CASTPGLATNEQFF.